Listed below are T cell receptor beta chains from one sample, sequenced in a study of regulatory T cells in long-lasting Graves disease. MiXCR, applied by TCRdb to the multiplex PCR reads, yields one record per CDR3 protein. The repertoire includes approximately 470,000 distinct CDR3 sequences, roughly 20% of them detected once, and 7.8% sits in the top ten. The sequenced sample was peripheral blood mononuclear cells (PBMCs), obtained when the disease was refractory, from a patient treated with antithyroid drugs. These receptor sequences come from a female donor with Graves disease. Both conserved end residues are part of each CDR3. D genes are given only for firm matches. Clone size is given for some rows only: seen once, a few or many times, or a class if the clone is expanded.

abundance,v_gene,len,d_gene,j_gene,CDR3aa,CDR3nt
-,TRBV29-1,15,TRBD2,TRBJ2-3,CSVGGLADFTDTQYF,TGCAGCGTCGGGGGACTAGCGGATTTCACAGATACGCAGTATTTT
many,TRBV11-2,13,-,TRBJ1-1,CASSLGVRTEAFF,TGTGCCAGCAGCTTAGGCGTCCGGACTGAAGCTTTCTTT
few,TRBV3-1,16,TRBD1,TRBJ1-2,CASSQDVGRGPYGYTF,TGTGCCAGCAGCCAAGATGTGGGCAGGGGGCCCTATGGCTACACCTTC
many,TRBV2,16,-,TRBJ1-2,CASSDGQTGPNYGYTF,TGTGCCAGCAGTGATGGACAAACGGGGCCTAACTATGGCTACACCTTC
many,TRBV6-1,14,-,TRBJ2-7,CASSPEGVNYEQYF,TGTGCCAGCAGCCCCGAGGGGGTGAACTACGAGCAGTACTTC
many,TRBV6-1,16,-,TRBJ1-1,CASSEALRPMNTEAFF,TGTGCCAGCAGTGAAGCGCTGCGACCAATGAACACTGAAGCTTTCTTT
many,TRBV29-1,12,-,TRBJ2-7,CSVGDGSYEQYF,TGCAGCGTGGGGGACGGTTCCTACGAGCAGTACTTC
many,TRBV27,15,TRBD1,TRBJ2-5,CASSPTGGLGETQYF,TGTGCCAGCAGCCCGACAGGGGGCCTGGGGGAGACCCAGTACTTC
-,TRBV19,13,-,TRBJ1-5,CASTRTGGEPQHF,TGTGCCAGTACCCGGACGGGTGGAGAGCCCCAGCATTTT
-,TRBV12-3/TRBV12-4,16,-,TRBJ2-3,CASSLNAGGRADTQYF,TGTGCCAGCAGTTTAAACGCCGGGGGTCGCGCAGATACGCAGTATTTT
many,TRBV30,15,-,TRBJ1-1,CAYSKLRQDYTEAFF,TGTGCCTACTCAAAACTCAGACAGGACTACACTGAAGCTTTCTTT
few,TRBV7-2,16,TRBD1,TRBJ1-3,CASSSDAGTGKDTIYF,TGTGCCAGCAGCTCGGATGCCGGGACAGGGAAAGACACCATATATTTT
many,TRBV6-1,14,TRBD1,TRBJ2-5,CASRSTGVRETQYF,TGTGCCAGCAGATCGACAGGGGTTCGGGAGACCCAGTACTTC
many,TRBV9,16,TRBD1,TRBJ2-7,CASSPRQGRGLDEQYF,TGTGCCAGCAGCCCAAGACAGGGGAGAGGGTTAGACGAGCAGTACTTC
few,TRBV7-2,16,-,TRBJ2-2,CASRPLRGRTTGELFF,TGTGCCAGCAGGCCTCTAAGGGGGAGAACGACCGGGGAGCTGTTTTTT
many,TRBV6-2/TRBV6-3,18,TRBD2,TRBJ2-5,CASSYRTSAGPIQETQYF,TGTGCCAGCAGTTACCGGACTAGCGCGGGACCTATTCAAGAGACCCAGTACTTC
many,TRBV20-1,14,-,TRBJ2-7,CSALRGVTHYEQYF,TGCAGTGCTCTAAGGGGAGTAACCCACTACGAGCAGTACTTC
-,TRBV27,16,TRBD1,TRBJ1-4,CASSLVSTGANEKLFF,TGTGCCAGCAGTCTTGTATCGACAGGGGCTAATGAAAAACTGTTTTTT
many,TRBV6-1,13,TRBD1,TRBJ1-5,CASSDQGGQPQHF,TGTGCCAGCAGTGATCAGGGGGGCCAGCCCCAGCATTTT
many,TRBV7-9,14,-,TRBJ1-5,CASSAIGSNQPQHF,TGTGCCAGCAGCGCCATAGGTAGCAATCAGCCCCAGCATTTT
-,TRBV20-1,13,TRBD1,TRBJ1-6,CSARTTRDRELHF,TGCAGTGCTAGAACTACCCGGGACAGGGAACTCCACTTT
many,TRBV7-2,14,-,TRBJ2-7,CASSAGRSSYEQYF,TGTGCCAGCAGCGCGGGACGGAGCTCCTACGAGCAGTACTTC
-,TRBV11-2,15,TRBD2,TRBJ2-3,CASSYTSGTTDTQYF,TGTGCCAGCAGCTATACTAGCGGAACCACAGATACGCAGTATTTT
few,TRBV5-1,14,-,TRBJ2-7,CASSPRIWGDEQYF,TGCGCCAGCAGCCCACGGATATGGGGGGACGAGCAGTACTTC
-,TRBV18,13,TRBD2,TRBJ2-7,CASSLDRGEEQYF,TGTGCCAGCTCACTCGACCGGGGGGAGGAGCAGTACTTC
-,TRBV20-1,14,-,TRBJ2-1,CSARDPGTYNEQFF,TGCAGTGCTAGAGATCCAGGGACCTACAATGAGCAGTTCTTC
-,TRBV19,17,-,TRBJ1-5,CASSIAVIRLINQPQHF,TGTGCCAGTAGTATTGCCGTTATACGTTTAATAAATCAGCCCCAGCATTTT
few,TRBV19,13,-,TRBJ2-5,CASSRGTRETQYF,TGTGCCAGTAGTCGGGGGACCCGGGAGACCCAGTACTTC